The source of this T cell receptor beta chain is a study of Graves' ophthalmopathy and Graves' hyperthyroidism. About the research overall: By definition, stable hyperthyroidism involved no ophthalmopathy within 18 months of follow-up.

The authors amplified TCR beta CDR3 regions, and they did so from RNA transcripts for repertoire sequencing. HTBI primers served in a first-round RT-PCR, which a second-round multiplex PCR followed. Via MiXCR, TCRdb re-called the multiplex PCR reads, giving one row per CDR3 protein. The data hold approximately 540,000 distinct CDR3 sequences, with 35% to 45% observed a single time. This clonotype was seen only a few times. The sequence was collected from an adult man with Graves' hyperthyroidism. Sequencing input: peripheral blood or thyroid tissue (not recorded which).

The CDR3 sequence is CASSQGWGLVTEAFF. The CDR3, as DNA: TGCGCCAGCAGCCAAGGGTGGGGGTTGGTCACTGAAGCTTTCTTT. The chain joins TRBV4-1 to TRBJ1-1, with a tentative D call TRBD1 (5 bases). The V end lost 1 base, the J end lost 4 bases, and 13 bases lay between the germline ends. There are 15 residues in the CDR3. Germline assignment: CDR1 MGHRA and CDR2 YSYEKL.